This record looks at one T cell receptor beta chain sequence and its context. What it recognizes is unknown. The data are from a study of cytomegalovirus exposure and HLA in healthy donors. Study conclusions and caveats: As was reported, the classifier diagnosed cytomegalovirus status with high specificity and sensitivity.

PCR amplification relied on 60 Vbeta primers (plus 13 Jbeta primers). Some clones are missing from TCRdb's copy, which holds only in-frame ones; the method was immunoSEQ multiplex PCR. In the table there are about 160,000 clones, around 85% of which are singletons. This sequence originates from a boy aged 2 to 10 in good health and CMV-seronegative. The specimen was PBMCs.

CDR3 amino acids: CASSVSGVWETQYF. The DNA of the CDR3 is TGCGCCAGCAGCGTGTCAGGGGTCTGGGAGACCCAGTACTTC. The genes are TRBV4-1 and TRBJ2-5, with a weak D call TRBD1 (6 bases). Trimming stripped 5 bases from V and 5 bases from J, with 15 bases between. This CDR3 region has 14 residues. Looked up from germline, CDR1 is MGHRA and CDR2 is YSYEKL.